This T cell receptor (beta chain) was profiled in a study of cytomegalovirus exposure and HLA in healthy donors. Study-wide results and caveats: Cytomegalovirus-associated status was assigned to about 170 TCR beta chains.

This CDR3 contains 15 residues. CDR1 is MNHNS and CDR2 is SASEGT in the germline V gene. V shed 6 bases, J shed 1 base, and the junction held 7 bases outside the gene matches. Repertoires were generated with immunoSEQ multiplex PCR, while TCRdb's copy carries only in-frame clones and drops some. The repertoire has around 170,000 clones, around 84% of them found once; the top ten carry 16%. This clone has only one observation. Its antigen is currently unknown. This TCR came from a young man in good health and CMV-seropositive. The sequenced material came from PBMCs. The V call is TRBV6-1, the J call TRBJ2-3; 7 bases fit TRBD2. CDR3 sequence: CASSEESGGTDTQYF. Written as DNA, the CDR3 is TGTGCCAGCAGCGAGGAGAGCGGGGGCACAGATACGCAGTATTTT.